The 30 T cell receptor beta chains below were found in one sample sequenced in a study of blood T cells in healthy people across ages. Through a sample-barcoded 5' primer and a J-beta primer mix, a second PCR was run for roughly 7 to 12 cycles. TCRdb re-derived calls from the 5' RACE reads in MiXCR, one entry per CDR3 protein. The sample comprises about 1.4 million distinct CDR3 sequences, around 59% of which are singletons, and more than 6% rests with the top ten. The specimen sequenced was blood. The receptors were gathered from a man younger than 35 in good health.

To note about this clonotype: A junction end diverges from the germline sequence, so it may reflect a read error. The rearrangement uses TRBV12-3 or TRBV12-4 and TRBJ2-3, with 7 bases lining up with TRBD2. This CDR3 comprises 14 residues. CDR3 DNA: TGTGCCAGCAGTCCTGCTAGGGCGGGAGATACGCGGTATTTT. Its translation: CASSPARAGDTRYF.

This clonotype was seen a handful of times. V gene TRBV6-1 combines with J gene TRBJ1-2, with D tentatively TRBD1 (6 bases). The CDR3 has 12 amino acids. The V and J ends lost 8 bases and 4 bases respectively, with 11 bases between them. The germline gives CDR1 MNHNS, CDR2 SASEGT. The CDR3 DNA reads TGTGCCAGCGGCGACAGGAGCTATGGCTACACCTTC. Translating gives CASGDRSYGYTF.

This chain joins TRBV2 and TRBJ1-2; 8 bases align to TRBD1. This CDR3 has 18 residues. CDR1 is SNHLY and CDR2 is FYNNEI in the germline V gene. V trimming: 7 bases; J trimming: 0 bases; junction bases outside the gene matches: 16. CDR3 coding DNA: TGTGCCAGCATCGACAGGGGTCTGCGTTTCTCCGCTAACTATGGCTACACCTTC. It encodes CASIDRGLRFSANYGYTF.

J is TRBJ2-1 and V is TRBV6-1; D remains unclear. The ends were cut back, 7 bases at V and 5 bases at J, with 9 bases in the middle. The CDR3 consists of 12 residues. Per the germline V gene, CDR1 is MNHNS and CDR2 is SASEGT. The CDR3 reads CASIGNHNEQFF. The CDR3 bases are TGTGCCAGCATAGGGAACCACAATGAGCAGTTCTTC.

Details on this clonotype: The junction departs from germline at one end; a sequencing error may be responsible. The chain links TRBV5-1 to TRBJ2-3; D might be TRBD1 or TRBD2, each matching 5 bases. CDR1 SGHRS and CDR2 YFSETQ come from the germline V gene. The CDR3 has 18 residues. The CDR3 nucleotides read TGCGCCTGCAGCTTATTTGGGGTGGGACCCGGACGAACAGATACGCAGTATTTT. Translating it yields CACSLFGVGPGRTDTQYF.

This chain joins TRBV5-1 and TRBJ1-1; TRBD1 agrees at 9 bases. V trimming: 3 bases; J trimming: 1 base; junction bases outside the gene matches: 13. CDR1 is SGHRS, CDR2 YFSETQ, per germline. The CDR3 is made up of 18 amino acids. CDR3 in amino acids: CASSWPPGTGKGNTEAFF. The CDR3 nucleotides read TGCGCCAGCAGCTGGCCCCCCGGGACAGGGAAAGGGAACACTGAAGCTTTCTTT.

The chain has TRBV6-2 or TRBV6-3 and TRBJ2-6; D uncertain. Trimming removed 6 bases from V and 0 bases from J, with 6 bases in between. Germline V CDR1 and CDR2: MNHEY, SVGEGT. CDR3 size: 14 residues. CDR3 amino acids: CASRSYSGANVLTF. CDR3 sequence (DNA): TGTGCCAGCAGATCATACTCTGGGGCCAACGTCCTGACTTTC.

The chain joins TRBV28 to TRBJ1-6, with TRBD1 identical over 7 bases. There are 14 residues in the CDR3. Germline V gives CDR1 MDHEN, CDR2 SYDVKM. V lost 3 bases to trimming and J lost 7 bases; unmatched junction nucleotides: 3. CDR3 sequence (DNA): TGTGCCAGCAGTTTGACAGGGACGAATTCACCCCTCCACTTT. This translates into CASSLTGTNSPLHF.

CDR3 sequence reads: CASSGTVAGETQYF. The CDR3 nucleotides read TGTGCCAGCAGTGGGACAGTAGCGGGAGAGACCCAGTACTTC. The chain has TRBV6-1 and TRBJ2-7, with D maybe TRBD2 (7 bases). Near its end, the DNA agrees better with TRBJ2-5, so the J call may be wrong. Germline lookup yields CDR1 MNHNS and CDR2 SASEGT. CDR3 length equals 14 residues.

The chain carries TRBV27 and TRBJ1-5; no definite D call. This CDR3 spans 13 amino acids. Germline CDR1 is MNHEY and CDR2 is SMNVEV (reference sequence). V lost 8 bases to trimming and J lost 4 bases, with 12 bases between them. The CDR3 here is CASGAERNQPQHF. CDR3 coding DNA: TGTGCCAGCGGCGCGGAGAGGAATCAGCCCCAGCATTTT.

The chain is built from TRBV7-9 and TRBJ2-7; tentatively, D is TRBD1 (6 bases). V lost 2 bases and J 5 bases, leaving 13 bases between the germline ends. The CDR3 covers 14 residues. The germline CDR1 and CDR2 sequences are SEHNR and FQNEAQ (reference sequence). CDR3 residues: CASSLTQGLHEQYF. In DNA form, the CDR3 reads TGTGCCAGCAGCTTAACCCAGGGGTTACACGAGCAGTACTTC. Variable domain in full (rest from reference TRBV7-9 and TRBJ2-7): DTGVSQNPRHKITKRGQNVTFRCDPISEHNRLYWYRQTLGQGPEFLTYFQNEAQLEKSRLLSDRFSAERPKGSFSTLEIQRTEQGDSAMYLCASSLTQGLHEQYFGPGTRLTVT.

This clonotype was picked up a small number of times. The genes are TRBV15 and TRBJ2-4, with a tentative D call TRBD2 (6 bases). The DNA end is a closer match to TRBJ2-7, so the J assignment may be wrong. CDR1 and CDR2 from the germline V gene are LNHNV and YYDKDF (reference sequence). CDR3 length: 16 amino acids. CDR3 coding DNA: TGTGCCACCAGCAGAGATAATCGGGGGAGTCTGTACGAGCAGTACTTC. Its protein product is CATSRDNRGSLYEQYF.

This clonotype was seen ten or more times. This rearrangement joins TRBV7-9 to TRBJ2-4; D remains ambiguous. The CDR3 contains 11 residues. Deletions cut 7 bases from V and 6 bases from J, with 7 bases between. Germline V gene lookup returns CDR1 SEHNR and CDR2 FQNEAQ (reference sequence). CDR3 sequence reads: CASTSRNIQYF. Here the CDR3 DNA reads TGTGCCAGCACGAGCAGAAACATTCAGTACTTC. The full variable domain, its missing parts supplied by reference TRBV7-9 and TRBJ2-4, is DTGVSQNPRHKITKRGQNVTFRCDPISEHNRLYWYRQTLGQGPEFLTYFQNEAQLEKSRLLSDRFSAERPKGSFSTLEIQRTEQGDSAMYLCASTSRNIQYFGAGTRLSVL.

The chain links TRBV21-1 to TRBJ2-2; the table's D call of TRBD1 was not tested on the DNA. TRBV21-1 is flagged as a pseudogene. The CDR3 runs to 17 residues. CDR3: CASSERGARTNTGELFF. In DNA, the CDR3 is TGTGCCAGCAGCGAGAGGGGGGCGCGGACGAACACCGGGGAGCTGTTTTTT.

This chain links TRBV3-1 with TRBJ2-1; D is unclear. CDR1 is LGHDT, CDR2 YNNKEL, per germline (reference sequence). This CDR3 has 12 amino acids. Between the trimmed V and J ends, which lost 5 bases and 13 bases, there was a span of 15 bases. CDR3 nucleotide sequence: TGTGCCAGCAGCGGACCTCAAGAGACCCAGTTCTTC. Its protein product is CASSGPQETQFF.

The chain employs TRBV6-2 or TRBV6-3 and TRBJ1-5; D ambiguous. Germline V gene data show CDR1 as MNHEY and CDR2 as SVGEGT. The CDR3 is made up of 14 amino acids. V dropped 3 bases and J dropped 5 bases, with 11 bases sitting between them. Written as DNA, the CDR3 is TGTGCCAGCAGTTATGTCAGTCCTTATCAGCCCCAGCATTTT. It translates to CASSYVSPYQPQHF.

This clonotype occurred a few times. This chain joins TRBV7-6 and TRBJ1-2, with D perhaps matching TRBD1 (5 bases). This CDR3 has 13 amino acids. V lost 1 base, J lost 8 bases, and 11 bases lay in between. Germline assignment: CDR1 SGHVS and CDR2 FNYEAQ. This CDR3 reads CASSLGGLRGYTF. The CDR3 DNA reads TGTGCCAGCAGCTTAGGGGGGTTGAGGGGCTACACCTTC.

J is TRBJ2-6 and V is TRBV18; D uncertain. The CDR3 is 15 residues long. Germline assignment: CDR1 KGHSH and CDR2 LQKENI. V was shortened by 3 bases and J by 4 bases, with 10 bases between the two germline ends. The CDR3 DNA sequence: TGTGCCAGCTCACCGCCTACTGGGGGGGCCAACGTCCTGACTTTC. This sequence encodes CASSPPTGGANVLTF.

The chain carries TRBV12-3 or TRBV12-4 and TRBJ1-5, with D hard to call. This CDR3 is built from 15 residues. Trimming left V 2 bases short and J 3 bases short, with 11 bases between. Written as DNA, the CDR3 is TGTGCCAGCAGTTTACTCCCCCACCCCAATCAGCCCCAGCATTTT. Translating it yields CASSLLPHPNQPQHF.

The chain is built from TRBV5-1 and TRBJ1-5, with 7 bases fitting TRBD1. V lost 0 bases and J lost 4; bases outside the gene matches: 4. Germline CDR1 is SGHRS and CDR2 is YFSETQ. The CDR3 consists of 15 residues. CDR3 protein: CASSLGPRGNQPQHF. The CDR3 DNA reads TGCGCCAGCAGCTTGGGACCCAGGGGGAATCAGCCCCAGCATTTT.

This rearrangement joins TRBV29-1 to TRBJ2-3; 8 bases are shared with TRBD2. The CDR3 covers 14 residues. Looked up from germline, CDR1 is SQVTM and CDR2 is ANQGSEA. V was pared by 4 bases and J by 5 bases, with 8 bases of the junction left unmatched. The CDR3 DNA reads TGCAGCGTTGTGCCAGCGGGGGAAGAAGATACGCAGTATTTT. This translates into CSVVPAGEEDTQYF.

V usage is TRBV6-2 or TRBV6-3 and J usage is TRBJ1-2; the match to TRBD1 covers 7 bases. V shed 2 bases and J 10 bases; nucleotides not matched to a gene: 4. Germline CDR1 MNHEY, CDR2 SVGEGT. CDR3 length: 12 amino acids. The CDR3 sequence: CASSYRGRDYTF. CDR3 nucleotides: TGTGCCAGCAGTTACAGGGGGCGCGACTACACCTTC.

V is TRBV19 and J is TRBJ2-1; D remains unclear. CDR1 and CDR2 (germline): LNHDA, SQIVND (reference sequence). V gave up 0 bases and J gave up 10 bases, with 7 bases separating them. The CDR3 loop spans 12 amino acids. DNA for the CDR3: TGTGCCAGTAGTATAGATCGACACGAGCAGTTCTTC. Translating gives CASSIDRHEQFF.

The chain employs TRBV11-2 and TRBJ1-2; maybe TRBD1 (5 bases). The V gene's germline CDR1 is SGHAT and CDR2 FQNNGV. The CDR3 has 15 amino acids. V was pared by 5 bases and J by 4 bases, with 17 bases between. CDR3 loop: CASSRAGGGSYGYTF. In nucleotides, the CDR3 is TGTGCCAGCAGCCGGGCGGGGGGAGGATCCTATGGCTACACCTTC.

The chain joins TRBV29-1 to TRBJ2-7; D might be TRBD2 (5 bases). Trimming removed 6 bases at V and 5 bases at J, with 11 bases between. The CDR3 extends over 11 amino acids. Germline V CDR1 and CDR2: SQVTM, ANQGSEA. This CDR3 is CSVRDGNEQYF. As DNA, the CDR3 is TGCAGCGTCCGCGACGGGAACGAGCAGTACTTC.

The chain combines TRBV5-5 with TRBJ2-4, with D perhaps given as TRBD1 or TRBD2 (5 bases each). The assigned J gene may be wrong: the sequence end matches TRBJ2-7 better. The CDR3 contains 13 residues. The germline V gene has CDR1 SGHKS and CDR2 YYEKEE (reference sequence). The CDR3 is CASSWDQIYEQYF. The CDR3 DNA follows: TGTGCCAGCAGCTGGGACCAAATCTACGAGCAGTACTTC.

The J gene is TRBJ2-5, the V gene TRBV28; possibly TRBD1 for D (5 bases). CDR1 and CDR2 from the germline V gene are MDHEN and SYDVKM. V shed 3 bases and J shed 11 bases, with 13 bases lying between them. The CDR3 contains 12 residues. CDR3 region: CASSFLQERQYF. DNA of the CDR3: TGTGCCAGCAGTTTTTTACAGGAGAGGCAGTACTTC.

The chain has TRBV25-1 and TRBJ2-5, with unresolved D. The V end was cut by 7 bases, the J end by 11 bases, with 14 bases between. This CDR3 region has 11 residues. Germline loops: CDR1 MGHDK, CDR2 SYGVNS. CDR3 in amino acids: CASIESAWQYF. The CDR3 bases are TGTGCCAGCATTGAGTCGGCATGGCAGTACTTC.

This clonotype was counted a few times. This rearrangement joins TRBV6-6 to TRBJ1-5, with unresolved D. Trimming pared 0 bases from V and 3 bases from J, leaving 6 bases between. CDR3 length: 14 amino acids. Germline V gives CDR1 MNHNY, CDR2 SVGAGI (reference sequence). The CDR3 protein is CASSYSTTNQPQHF. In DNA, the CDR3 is TGTGCCAGCAGTTACTCGACAACCAATCAGCCCCAGCATTTT.

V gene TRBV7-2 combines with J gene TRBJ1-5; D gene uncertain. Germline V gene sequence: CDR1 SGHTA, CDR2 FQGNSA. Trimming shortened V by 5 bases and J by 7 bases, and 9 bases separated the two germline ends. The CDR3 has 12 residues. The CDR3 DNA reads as TGTGCCAGCAGCCCTATGGGGCAGCCCCAGCATTTT. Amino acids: CASSPMGQPQHF.